This T cell receptor (beta chain) is from a study of T-cell reconstitution after alpha-beta-depleted transplantation in children. Unique molecular identifiers were incorporated into the prepared TCRbeta library. TCRdb recomputed calls from the PCR reads with MiXCR, one row per CDR3 protein. The sample consists of around 250,000 distinct CDR3 sequences, roughly 8.2% of them appearing once. Ten or more counts support this clonotype. Its matching antigen is unknown. This CDR3 has 15 amino acids. V lost 4 bases and J lost 2, with 13 bases in between. The study, taken as a whole, reports: Alpha-beta T cells about two months after transplant reportedly derived from several hundred expanded graft clones. It was surviving recipient T cells and thymic progenitors that gave some patients high TCRbeta diversity at day 60. A year had passed since transplant, and T-cell counts and diversity by then came mostly from newly produced T cells.

The sequence was obtained from a male patient younger than 18 who had a stem cell transplant for acute lymphoblastic leukemia, so the T cells may come from the graft donor. The starting material was PBMCs, mostly from graft donor cells, obtained 180 days after TCRalphabeta/CD19-depleted stem cell transplant. The chain employs TRBV12-3 or TRBV12-4 and TRBJ2-3, with D perhaps being TRBD1 or TRBD2 (5 bases each). CDR3: CASSYRDDLTDTQYF. CDR3 DNA sequence: TGTGCCAGCAGTTACCGGGACGATCTCACAGATACGCAGTATTTT.